This T cell receptor beta chain was captured in a study of control samples from healthy donors and cancer patients. This CDR3 is 12 amino acids long. Germline CDR1 and CDR2: SNHLY and FYNNEI. Deletions cut 1 base from V and 8 bases from J, with 8 bases between. The data were produced by immunoSEQ multiplex PCR, yet TCRdb's version contains in-frame clones alone and is incomplete. The sample has tens of thousands of clones; around 82% are singletons. Sequencing was carried out using blood. This sequence was found in an older woman in good health. The rearrangement uses TRBV2 and TRBJ1-2; D remains unclear. CDR3 sequence reads: CASSEDHSGYTF. The CDR3 nucleotides are TGTGCCAGCAGTGAAGACCACTCCGGCTACACCTTC. The full variable domain, its missing parts supplied by reference TRBV2 and TRBJ1-2, is EPEVTQTPSHQVTQMGQEVILRCVPISNHLYFYWYRQILGQKVEFLVSFYNNEISEKSEIFDDQFSVERPDGSNFTLKIRSTKLEDSAMYFCASSEDHSGYTFGSGTRLTVV.